This record looks at one TCR beta chain sequence and its context. Its cognate antigen is unknown. The data were taken from a study of persistence of HIV-infected CD4 T cells. For the study at large: Anti-CD3/anti-CD28 beads activated more cells than antigen stimulation did. Study observations and caveats: Proviral oligoclonality tracked with TCR oligoclonality within the same sorted cells.

The libraries were made with immunoSEQ version 4 in survey mode. Sequencing was performed with immunoSEQ multiplex PCR; in TCRdb, only in-frame clones are kept and a portion is missing. The sample lists about 46,000 clones, 70% to 90% occurring once. This nonspecific control used anti-CD3/anti-CD28 bead stimulation of CD4+ T cells. Sorting of responding CD4+ T cells relied on upregulated CD40 ligand together with CD69. Anti-CD28/CD49d costimulation, CD40-blocking antibody and enfuvirtide were given to CD8-depleted PBMCs for less than 20 hours. Germline V gives CDR1 SGHDT, CDR2 YYEEEE. Trimming removed 0 bases at V and 6 bases at J, with 12 bases between. This CDR3 comprises 14 residues.

This receptor was taken from an adult woman with HIV who was CMV-seropositive. This sample comprised CD4+ T cells sorted from PBMCs after roughly 18-hour stimulation, obtained from a patient who received antiretroviral therapy. The rearrangement uses TRBV5-6 and TRBJ1-2; D gene uncertain. The CDR3 sequence: CASSLAAGSDGYTF. As DNA, the CDR3 is TGTGCCAGCAGCTTGGCCGCGGGAAGTGATGGCTACACCTTC.